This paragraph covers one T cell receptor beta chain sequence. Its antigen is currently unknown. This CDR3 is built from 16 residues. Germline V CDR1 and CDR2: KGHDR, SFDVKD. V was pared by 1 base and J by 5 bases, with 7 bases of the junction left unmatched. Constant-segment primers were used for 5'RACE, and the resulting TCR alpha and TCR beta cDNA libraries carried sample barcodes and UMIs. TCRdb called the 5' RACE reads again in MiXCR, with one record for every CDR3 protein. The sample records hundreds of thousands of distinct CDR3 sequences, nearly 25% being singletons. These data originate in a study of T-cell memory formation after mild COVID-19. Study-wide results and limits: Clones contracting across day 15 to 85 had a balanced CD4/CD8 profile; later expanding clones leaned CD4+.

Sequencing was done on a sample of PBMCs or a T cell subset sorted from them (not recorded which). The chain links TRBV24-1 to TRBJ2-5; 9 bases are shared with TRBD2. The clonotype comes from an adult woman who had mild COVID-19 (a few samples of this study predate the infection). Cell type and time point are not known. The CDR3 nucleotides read TGTGCCACCAGTGATTTTGGGCGGGAGGGCCTCGAGACCCAGTACTTC. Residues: CATSDFGREGLETQYF.